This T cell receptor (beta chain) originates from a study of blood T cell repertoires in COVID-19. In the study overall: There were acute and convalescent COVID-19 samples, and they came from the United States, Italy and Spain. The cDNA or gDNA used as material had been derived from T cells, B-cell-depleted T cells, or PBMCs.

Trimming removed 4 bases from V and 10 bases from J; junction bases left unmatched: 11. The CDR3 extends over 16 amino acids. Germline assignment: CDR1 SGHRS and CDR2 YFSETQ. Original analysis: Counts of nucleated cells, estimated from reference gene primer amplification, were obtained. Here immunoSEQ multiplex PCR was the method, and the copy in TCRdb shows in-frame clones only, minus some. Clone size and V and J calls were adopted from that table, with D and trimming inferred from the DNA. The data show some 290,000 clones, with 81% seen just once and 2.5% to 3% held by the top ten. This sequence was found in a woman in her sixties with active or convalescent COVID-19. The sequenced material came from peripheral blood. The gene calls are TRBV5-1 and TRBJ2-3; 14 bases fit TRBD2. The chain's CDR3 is CASSPGTRTSGGSQYF. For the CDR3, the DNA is TGCGCCAGCAGCCCCGGGACTCGGACTAGCGGGGGGTCGCAGTATTTT. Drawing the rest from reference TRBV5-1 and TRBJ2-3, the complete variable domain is KAGVTQTPRYLIKTRGQQVTLSCSPISGHRSVSWYQQTPGQGLQFLFEYFSETQRNKGNFPGRFSGRQFSNSRSEMNVSTLELGDSALYLCASSPGTRTSGGSQYFGPGTRLTVL.